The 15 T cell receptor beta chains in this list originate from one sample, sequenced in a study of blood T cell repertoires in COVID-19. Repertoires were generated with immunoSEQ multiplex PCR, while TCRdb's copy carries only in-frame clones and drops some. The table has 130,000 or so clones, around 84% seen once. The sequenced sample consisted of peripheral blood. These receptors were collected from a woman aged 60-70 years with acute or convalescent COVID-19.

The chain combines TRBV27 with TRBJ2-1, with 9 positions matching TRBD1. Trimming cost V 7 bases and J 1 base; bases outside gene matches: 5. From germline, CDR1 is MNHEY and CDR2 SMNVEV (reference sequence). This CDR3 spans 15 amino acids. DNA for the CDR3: TGTGCCAGCACAAGGGACAGGGTGTCCTACAATGAGCAGTTCTTC. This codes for CASTRDRVSYNEQFF.

The CDR3, as DNA: TGCGCCAGCAGTAGGACAGGGGCAGAATCACCCCTCCACTTT. Amino acid sequence: CASSRTGAESPLHF. The chain is built from TRBV5-1 and TRBJ1-6; 9 bases are shared with TRBD1. The CDR3 sequence is 14 residues long. V dropped 5 bases and J dropped 10; count of bases not matched to a gene: 7. CDR1 is SGHRS and CDR2 is YFSETQ in the germline V gene.

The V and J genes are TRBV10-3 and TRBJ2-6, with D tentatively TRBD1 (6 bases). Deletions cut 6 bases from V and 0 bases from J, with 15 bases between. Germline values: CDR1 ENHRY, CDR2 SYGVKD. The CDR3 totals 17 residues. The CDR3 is CAIRIQGASSGANVLTF. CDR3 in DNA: TGTGCCATCAGGATACAGGGTGCGAGCTCTGGGGCCAACGTCCTGACTTTC.

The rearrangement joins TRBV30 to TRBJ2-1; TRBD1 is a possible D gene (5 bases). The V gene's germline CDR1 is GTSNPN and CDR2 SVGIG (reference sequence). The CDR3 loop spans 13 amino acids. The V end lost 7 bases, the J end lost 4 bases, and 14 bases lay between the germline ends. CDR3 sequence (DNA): TGTGCCTCAGGTTTAGGGGATTACAATGAGCAGTTCTTC. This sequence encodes CASGLGDYNEQFF.

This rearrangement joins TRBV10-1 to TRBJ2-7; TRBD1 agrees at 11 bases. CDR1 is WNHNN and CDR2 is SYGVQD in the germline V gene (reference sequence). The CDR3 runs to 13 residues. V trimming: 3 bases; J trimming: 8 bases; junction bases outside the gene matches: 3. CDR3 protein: CASSDGTGGKQYF. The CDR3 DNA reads TGCGCCAGCAGTGATGGGACAGGGGGGAAGCAGTACTTC.

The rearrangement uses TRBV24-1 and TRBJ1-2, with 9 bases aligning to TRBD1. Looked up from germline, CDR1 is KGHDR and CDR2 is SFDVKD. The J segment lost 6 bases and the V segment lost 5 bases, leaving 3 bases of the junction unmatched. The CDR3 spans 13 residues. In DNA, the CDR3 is TGTGCCACCAGTGCCCGGGACAGGGATGGCTACACCTTC. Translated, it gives CATSARDRDGYTF.

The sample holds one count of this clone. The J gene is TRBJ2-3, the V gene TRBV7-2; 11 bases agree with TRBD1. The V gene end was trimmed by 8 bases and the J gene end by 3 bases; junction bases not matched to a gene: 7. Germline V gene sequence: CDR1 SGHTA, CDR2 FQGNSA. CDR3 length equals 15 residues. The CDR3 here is CASRQDRGRTDTQYF. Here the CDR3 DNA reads TGTGCCAGCCGCCAGGACAGGGGGCGGACAGATACGCAGTATTTT.

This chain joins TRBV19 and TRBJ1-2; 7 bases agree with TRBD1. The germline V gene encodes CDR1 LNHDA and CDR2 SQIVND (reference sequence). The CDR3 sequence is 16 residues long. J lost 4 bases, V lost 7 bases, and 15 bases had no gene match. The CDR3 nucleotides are TGTGCCAGTAACTCAAGCCCGACAGGGTACGGCTATGGCTACACCTTC. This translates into CASNSSPTGYGYGYTF. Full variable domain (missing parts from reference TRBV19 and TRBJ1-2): DGGITQSPKYLFRKEGQNVTLSCEQNLNHDAMYWYRQDPGQGLRLIYYSQIVNDFQKGDIAEGYSVSREKKESFPLTVTSAQKNPTAFYLCASNSSPTGYGYGYTFGSGTRLTVV.

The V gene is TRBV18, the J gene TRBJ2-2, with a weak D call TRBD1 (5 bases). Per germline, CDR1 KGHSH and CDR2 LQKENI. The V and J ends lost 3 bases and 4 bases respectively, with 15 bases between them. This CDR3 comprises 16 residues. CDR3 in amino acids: CASSPRTPGGTGELFF. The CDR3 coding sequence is TGTGCCAGCTCACCCCGGACACCCGGTGGCACCGGGGAGCTGTTTTTT.

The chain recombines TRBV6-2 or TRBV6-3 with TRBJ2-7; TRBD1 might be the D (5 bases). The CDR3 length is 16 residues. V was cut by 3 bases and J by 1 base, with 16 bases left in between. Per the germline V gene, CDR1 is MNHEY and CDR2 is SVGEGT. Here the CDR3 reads CASSYFDSLLSYEQYF. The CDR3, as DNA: TGTGCCAGCAGTTATTTCGACAGTCTGCTATCCTACGAGCAGTACTTC.

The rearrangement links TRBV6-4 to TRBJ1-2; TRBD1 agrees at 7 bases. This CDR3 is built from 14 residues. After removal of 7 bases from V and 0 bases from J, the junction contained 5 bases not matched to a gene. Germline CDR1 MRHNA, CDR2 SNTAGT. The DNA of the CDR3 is TGTGCCAGCACAATCAGGGGGGCTAACTATGGCTACACCTTC. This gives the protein CASTIRGANYGYTF.

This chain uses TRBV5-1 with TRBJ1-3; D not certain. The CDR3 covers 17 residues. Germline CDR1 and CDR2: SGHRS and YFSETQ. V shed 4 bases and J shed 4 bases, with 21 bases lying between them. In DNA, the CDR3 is TGCGCCAGCAGCCCCACTCAGCGAAGGTCGGGAGGAAACACCATATATTTT. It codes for CASSPTQRRSGGNTIYF.

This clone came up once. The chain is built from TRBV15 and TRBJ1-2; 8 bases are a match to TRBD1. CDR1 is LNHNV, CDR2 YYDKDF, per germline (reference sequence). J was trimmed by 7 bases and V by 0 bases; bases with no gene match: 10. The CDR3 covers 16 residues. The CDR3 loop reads CATSRDLRTGRGGYTF. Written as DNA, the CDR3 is TGTGCCACCAGCAGAGACCTCAGGACAGGGAGGGGTGGCTACACCTTC.

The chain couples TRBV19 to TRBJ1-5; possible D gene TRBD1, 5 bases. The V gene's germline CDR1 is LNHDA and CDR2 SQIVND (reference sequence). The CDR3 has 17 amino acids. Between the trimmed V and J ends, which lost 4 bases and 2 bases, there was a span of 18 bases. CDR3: CASSKTRGEVGNQPQHF. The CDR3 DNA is TGTGCCAGTAGTAAGACGCGGGGGGAAGTCGGCAATCAGCCCCAGCATTTT.

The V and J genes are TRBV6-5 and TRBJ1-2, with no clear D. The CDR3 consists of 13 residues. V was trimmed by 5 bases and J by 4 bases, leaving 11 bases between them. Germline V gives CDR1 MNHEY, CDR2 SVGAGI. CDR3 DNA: TGTGCCAGCAGTCGGGAGTCGTTCTATGGCTACACCTTC. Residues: CASSRESFYGYTF.